The 6 T cell receptor beta chains below come from one sample, sequenced in a study of immune heterogeneity within non-small cell lung tumors. TCRs were amplified from approximately 0.65 ug gDNA of bulk tumor per sample. Taken during surgery, several biopsies per primary tumor were spaced as far apart as possible within the tumor mass. Surgery that was curative in intent was performed on patients with untreated, newly diagnosed non-small cell lung cancer. The authors amplified TCR beta CDR3 by multiplex PCR with 32 V and 13 J primers. TCRdb ran MiXCR on the multiplex PCR reads and lists one entry per CDR3 protein. The table records about 2,900 distinct CDR3 sequences, around two fifths of them present only once. The material sequenced was lung tumor tissue. Every receptor here comes from a woman between 45 and 65 years old with non-small cell lung cancer.

The V gene is TRBV20-1, the J gene TRBJ2-7, with TRBD2 matching 7 bases. V lost 5 bases, J lost 6 bases, and 10 bases stayed unmatched. Germline values: CDR1 DFQATT, CDR2 SNEGSKA (reference sequence). The CDR3 covers 13 residues. In nucleotides, the CDR3 is TGCAGTGCTGCTTCAGGACTAGTATCCGAGCAGTACTTC. Residues: CSAASGLVSEQYF.

On this clonotype: A much larger clone lies a single base off, so this may be a read error. V and J are TRBV28 and TRBJ1-1; no firm D call. Germline CDR1 and CDR2: MDHEN and SYDVKM. The CDR3 totals 13 residues. CDR3 sequence reads: CSSSLGGKTEAFF. The CDR3 DNA reads TGTTCCAGCAGTTTAGGAGGAAAAACTGAAGCTTTCTTT.

By sample share, this clonotype is medium-sized. V gene TRBV12-3 or TRBV12-4 combines with J gene TRBJ1-4, with D possibly TRBD1 on 6 matching bases. Trimming cost V 6 bases and J 2 bases, with 13 bases left between them. The CDR3 spans 15 residues. The CDR3 spells CASRTRGGTNEKLFF. The CDR3 DNA follows: TGTGCCAGCAGGACTAGGGGGGGCACTAATGAAAAACTGTTTTTT.

This clonotype ranks as hyperexpanded (1% or more). V usage is TRBV28 and J usage is TRBJ1-5; no clear D gene. V lost 4 bases and J 0 bases, leaving 1 base between the germline ends. Looked up from germline, CDR1 is MDHEN and CDR2 is SYDVKM. CDR3 length: 12 amino acids. CDR3 sequence (DNA): TGTGCCAGCAGTTATAGCAATCAGCCCCAGCATTTT. It translates to CASSYSNQPQHF. Looking up the rest from reference TRBV28 and TRBJ1-5 gives the full variable domain: DVKVTQSSRYLVKRTGEKVFLECVQDMDHENMFWYRQDPGLGLRLIYFSYDVKMKEKGDIPEGYSVSREKKERFSLILESASTNQTSMYLCASSYSNQPQHFGDGTRLSIL.

This clonotype counts as medium-sized. J is TRBJ1-6 and V is TRBV5-1; tentative D call: TRBD1 (5 bases). V dropped 0 bases and J dropped 10 bases, with 14 bases sitting between them. Germline V gene sequence: CDR1 SGHRS, CDR2 YFSETQ. The CDR3 sequence is 15 residues long. For the CDR3, the DNA is TGCGCCAGCAGCTTGGCCGCAGGGTTAGGATCACCCCTCCACTTT. Its protein product is CASSLAAGLGSPLHF.

Sample share makes this clonotype medium-sized. For the CDR3, the DNA is TGTGCCACCAGTGCACAGCCAGCTATGAATGAGCAGTTCTTC. Translation gives CATSAQPAMNEQFF. The chain combines TRBV24-1 with TRBJ2-1; D is unresolved. The CDR3 is 14 amino acids. Germline V CDR1 and CDR2: KGHDR, SFDVKD. Trimming left V 5 bases short and J 7 bases short, with 14 bases between.